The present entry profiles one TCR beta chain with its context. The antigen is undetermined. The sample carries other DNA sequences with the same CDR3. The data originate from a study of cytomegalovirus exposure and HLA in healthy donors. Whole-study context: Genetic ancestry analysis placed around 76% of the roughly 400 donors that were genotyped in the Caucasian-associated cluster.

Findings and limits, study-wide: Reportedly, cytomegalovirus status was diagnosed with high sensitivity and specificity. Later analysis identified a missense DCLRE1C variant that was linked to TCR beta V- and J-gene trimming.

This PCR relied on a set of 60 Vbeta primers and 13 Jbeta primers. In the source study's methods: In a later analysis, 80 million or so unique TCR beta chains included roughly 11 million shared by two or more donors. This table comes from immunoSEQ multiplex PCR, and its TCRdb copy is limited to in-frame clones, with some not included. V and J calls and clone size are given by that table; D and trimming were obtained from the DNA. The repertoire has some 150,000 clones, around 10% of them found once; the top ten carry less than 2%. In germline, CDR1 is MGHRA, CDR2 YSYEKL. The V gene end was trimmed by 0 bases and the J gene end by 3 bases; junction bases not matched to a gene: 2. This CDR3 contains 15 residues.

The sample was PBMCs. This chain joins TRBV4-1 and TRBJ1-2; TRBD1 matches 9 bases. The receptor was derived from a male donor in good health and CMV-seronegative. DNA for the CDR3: TGCGCCAGCAGCCAAGAAACAGGGGGCTACTATGGCTACACCTTC. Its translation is CASSQETGGYYGYTF.